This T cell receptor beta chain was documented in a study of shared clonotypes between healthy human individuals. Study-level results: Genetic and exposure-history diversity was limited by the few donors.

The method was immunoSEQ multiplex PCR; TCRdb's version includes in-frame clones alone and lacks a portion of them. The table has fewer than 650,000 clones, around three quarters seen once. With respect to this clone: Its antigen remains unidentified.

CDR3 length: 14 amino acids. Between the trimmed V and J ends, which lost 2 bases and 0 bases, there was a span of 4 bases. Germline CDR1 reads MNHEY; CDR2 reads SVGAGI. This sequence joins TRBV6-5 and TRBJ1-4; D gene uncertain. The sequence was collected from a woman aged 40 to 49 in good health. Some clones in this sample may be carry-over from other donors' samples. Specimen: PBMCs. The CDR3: CASSYAATNEKLFF. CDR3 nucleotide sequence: TGTGCCAGCAGTTACGCTGCAACTAATGAAAAACTGTTTTTT.